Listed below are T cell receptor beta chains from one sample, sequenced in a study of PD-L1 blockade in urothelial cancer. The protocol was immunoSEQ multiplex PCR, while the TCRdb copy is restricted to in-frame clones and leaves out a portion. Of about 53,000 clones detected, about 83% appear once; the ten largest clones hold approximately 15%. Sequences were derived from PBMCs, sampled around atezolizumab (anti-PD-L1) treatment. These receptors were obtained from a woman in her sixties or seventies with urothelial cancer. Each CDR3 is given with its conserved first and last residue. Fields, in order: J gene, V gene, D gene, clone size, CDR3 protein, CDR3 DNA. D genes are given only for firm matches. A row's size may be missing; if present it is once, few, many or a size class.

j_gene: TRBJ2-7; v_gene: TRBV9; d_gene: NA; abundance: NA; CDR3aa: CASSVLANSYEQYF; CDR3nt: TGTGCCAGCAGCGTGCTAGCGAACTCCTACGAGCAGTACTTC
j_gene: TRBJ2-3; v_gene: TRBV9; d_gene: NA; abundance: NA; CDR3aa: CASSVQLGSTDTQYF; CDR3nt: TGTGCCAGCAGCGTTCAACTAGGTAGCACAGATACGCAGTATTTT
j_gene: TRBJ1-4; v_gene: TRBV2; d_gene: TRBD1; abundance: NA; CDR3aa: CASRGTGGYNGEKLFF; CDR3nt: TGTGCCAGCAGGGGAACAGGGGGCTATAACGGGGAAAAACTGTTTTTT
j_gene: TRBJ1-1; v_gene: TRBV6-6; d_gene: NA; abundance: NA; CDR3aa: CASAHPTENTEAFF; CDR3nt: TGTGCCAGCGCTCATCCAACAGAGAACACTGAAGCTTTCTTT
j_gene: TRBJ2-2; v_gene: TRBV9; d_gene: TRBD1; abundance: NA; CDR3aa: CASDRGLTGELFF; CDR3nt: TGTGCCAGCGACAGGGGGCTCACCGGGGAGCTGTTTTTT
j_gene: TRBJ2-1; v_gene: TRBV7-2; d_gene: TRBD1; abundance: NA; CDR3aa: CASSLAGTGRYNEQFF; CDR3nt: TGTGCCAGCAGCTTAGCGGGGACAGGTAGATACAATGAGCAGTTCTTC
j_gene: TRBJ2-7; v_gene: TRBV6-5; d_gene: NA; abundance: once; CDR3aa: CASSYLSGLGGEQYF; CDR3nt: TGTGCCAGCAGTTATTTGTCAGGGCTCGGGGGCGAGCAGTACTTC
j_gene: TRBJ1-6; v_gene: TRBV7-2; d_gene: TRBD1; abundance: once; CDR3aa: CASSDRGLGSSPLHF; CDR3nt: TGTGCCAGCAGCGACAGGGGTTTAGGGAGTTCACCCCTCCACTTT
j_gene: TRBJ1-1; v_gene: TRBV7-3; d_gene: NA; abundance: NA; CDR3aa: CASSLTTGGTEAFF; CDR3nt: TGTGCCAGCAGCTTAACGACCGGCGGTACTGAAGCTTTCTTT
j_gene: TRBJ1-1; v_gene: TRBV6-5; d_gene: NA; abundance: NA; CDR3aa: CASSPTGVTEAFF; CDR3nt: TGTGCCAGCAGTCCCACGGGGGTGACTGAAGCTTTCTTT
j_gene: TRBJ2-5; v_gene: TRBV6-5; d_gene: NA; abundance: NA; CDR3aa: CASSRSEETQYF; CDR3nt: TGTGCCAGCAGTAGATCAGAAGAGACCCAGTACTTC
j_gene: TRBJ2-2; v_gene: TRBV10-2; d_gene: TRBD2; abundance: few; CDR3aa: CASTFSGANTGELFF; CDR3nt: TGCGCCAGCACGTTCAGCGGGGCTAACACCGGGGAGCTGTTTTTT
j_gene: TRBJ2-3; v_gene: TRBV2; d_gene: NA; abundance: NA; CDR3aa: CASREGTDTQYF; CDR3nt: TGTGCCAGCAGGGAGGGTACAGATACGCAGTATTTT
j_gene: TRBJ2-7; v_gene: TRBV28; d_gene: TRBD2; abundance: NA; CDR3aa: CASGQRGYEQYF; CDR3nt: TGTGCCAGCGGCCAGCGGGGCTACGAGCAGTACTTC
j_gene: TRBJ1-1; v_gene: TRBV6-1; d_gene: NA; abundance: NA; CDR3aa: CASSEPESRRYTEAFF; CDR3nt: TGTGCCAGCAGTGAACCGGAATCACGGCGGTACACTGAAGCTTTCTTT
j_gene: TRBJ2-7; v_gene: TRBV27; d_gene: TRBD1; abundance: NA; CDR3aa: CASRRKDRADEQYF; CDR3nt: TGTGCCAGCAGACGGAAGGACAGGGCCGACGAGCAGTACTTC
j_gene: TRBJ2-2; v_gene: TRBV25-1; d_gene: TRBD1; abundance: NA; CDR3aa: CASSGQGYGELFF; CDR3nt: TGTGCCAGCAGTGGACAGGGATACGGGGAGCTGTTTTTT
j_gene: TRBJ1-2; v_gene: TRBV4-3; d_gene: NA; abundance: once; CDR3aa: CASSQDPQVQAHGYTF; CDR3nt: TGCGCCAGCAGCCAAGACCCCCAGGTACAGGCCCATGGCTACACCTTC
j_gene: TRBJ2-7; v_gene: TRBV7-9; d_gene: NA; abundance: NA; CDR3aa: CASSLAAGLNEQYF; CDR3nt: TGTGCCAGCAGCTTAGCGGCAGGGCTTAACGAGCAGTACTTC
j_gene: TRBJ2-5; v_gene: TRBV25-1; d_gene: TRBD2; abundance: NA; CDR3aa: CASTTGGEETQYF; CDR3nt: TGTGCCAGCACAACGGGGGGGGAAGAGACCCAGTACTTC
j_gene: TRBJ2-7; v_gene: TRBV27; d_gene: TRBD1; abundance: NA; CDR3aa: CASSPGTGPYEQYF; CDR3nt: TGTGCCAGCAGCCCCGGGACAGGCCCTTACGAGCAGTACTTC
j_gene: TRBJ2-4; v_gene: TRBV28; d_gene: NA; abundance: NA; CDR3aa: CASSYPGGGGGKNIQYF; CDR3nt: TGTGCCAGCAGCTATCCCGGTGGGGGCGGAGGCAAAAACATTCAGTACTTC
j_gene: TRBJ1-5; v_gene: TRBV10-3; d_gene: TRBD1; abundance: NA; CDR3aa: CAISEGQGNQPQHF; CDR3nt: TGTGCCATCAGTGAAGGACAGGGCAATCAGCCCCAGCATTTT
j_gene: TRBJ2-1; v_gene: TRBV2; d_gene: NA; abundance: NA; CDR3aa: CASSPPGQPYNEQFF; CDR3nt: TGTGCCAGCAGCCCGCCTGGACAGCCATACAATGAGCAGTTCTTC
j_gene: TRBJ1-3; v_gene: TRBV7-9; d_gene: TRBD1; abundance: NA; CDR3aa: CASSLALGRGQGNTIYF; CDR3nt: TGTGCCAGCAGCTTAGCGCTGGGCAGGGGGCAAGGAAACACCATATATTTT
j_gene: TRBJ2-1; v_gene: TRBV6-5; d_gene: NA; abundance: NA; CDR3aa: CASARGPYNEQFF; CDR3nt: TGTGCCAGTGCAAGGGGTCCCTACAATGAGCAGTTCTTC
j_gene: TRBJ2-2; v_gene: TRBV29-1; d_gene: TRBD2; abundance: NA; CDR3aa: CSAKSGGEELFF; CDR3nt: TGCAGCGCTAAGAGTGGGGGGGAGGAGCTGTTTTTT
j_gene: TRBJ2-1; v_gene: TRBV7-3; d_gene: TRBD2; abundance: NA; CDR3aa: CASSPTSGGGHEQFF; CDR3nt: TGTGCCAGCAGCCCCACTAGCGGGGGGGGCCATGAGCAGTTCTTC
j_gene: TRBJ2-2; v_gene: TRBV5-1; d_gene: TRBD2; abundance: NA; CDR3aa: CASSLAPIAGANTGELFF; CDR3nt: TGCGCCAGCAGCTTGGCCCCGATAGCGGGGGCGAACACCGGGGAGCTGTTTTTT
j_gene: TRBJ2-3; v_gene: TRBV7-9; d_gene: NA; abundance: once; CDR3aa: CASSLWAGTDTQYF; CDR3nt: TGTGCCAGCAGCTTATGGGCCGGCACAGATACGCAGTATTTT
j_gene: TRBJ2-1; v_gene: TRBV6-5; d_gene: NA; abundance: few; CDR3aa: CASSSGAYNEQFF; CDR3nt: TGTGCCAGCAGCTCCGGGGCCTACAATGAGCAGTTCTTC
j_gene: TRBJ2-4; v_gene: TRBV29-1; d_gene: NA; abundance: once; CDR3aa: CSVSTAGVAKNIQYF; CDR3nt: TGCAGCGTTTCCACAGCAGGGGTAGCCAAAAACATTCAGTACTTC
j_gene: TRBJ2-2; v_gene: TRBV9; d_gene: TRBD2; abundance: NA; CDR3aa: CASSVTQLAAGELFF; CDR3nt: TGTGCCAGCAGCGTCACTCAACTAGCGGCCGGGGAGCTGTTTTTT
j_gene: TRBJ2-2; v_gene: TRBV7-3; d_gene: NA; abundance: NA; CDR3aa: CASSLAAGSGAGELFF; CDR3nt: TGTGCCAGCAGCTTAGCGGCGGGGTCGGGAGCCGGGGAGCTGTTTTTT
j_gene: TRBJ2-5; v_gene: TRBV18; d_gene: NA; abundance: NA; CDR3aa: CASSPLFRGVLGETQYF; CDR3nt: TGTGCCAGCTCACCCCTATTCAGGGGTGTTCTAGGAGAGACCCAGTACTTC
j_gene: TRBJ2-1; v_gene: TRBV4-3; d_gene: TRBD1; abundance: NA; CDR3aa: CASSRDDRGNEQFF; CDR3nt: TGCGCCAGCAGCCGGGACGACAGGGGTAATGAGCAGTTCTTC
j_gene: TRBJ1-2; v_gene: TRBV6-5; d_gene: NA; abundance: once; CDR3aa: CASSYSSLSPNYGYTF; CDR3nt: TGTGCCAGCAGTTATTCCTCTCTCTCCCCTAACTATGGCTACACCTTC
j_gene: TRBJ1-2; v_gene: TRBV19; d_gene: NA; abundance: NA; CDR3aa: CASSIAPGSYGYTF; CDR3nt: TGTGCCAGTAGTATAGCCCCAGGCTCCTATGGCTACACCTTC